This TCR beta chain was sequenced during a study of shared clonotypes between healthy human individuals. Some clones are missing from TCRdb's copy, which holds only in-frame ones; the method was immunoSEQ multiplex PCR. The sample lists approximately 100,000 clones; 68% were seen once. Germline-derived CDR1 and CDR2 are KGHSH and LQKENI. Trimming removed 2 bases at V and 6 bases at J, with 11 bases between. CDR3 size: 13 residues. Every one of the donors was a Caucasian adult that lived in Nashville, Tennessee. CD45RO+ cells plus CCR7-negative CD45RA+ TemRA cells formed CD8 memory. Sequenced material: memory CD8+ T cells sorted from blood. Stated subset: CD45RO+ cells pooled with CCR7-negative TemRA cells. The receptor's source is a woman between 25 and 40 years old in good health. This sequence joins TRBV18 and TRBJ2-7; the D call may be TRBD1 or TRBD2 (5 bases each). CDR3 nucleotide sequence: TGTGCCAGCTCACCAATCATAGGGACCGAGCAGTACTTC. Residues: CASSPIIGTEQYF. The full variable domain, in which reference TRBV18 and TRBJ2-7 provide the parts outside the CDR3, is NAGVMQNPRHLVRRRGQEARLRCSPMKGHSHVYWYRQLPEEGLKFMVYLQKENIIDESGMPKERFSAEFPKEGPSILRIQQVVRGDSAAYFCASSPIIGTEQYFGPGTRLTVT.